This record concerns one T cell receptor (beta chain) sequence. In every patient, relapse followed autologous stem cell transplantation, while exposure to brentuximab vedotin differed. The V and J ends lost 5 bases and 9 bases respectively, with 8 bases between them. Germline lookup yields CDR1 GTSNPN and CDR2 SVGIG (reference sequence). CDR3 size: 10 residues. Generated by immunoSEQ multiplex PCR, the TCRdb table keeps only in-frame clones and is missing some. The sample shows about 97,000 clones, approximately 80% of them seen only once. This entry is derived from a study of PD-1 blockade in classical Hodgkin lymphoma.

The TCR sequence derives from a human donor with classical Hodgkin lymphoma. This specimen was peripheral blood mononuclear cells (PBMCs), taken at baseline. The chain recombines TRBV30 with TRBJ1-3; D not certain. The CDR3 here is CAWGGGTIYF. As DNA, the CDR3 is TGTGCCTGGGGCGGAGGCACCATATATTTT.